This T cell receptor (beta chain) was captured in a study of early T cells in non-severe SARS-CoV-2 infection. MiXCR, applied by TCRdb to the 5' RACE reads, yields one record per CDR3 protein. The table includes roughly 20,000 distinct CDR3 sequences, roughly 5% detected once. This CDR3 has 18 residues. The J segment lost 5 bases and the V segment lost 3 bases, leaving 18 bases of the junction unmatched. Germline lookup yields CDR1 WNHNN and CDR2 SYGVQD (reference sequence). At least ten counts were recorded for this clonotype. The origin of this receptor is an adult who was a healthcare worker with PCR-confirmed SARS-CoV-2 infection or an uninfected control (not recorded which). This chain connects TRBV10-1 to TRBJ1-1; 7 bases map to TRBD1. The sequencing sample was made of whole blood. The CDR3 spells CASSDGRSGRGFDTEAFF. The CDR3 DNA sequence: TGCGCCAGCAGTGATGGGCGATCCGGCAGGGGGTTTGATACTGAAGCTTTCTTT.